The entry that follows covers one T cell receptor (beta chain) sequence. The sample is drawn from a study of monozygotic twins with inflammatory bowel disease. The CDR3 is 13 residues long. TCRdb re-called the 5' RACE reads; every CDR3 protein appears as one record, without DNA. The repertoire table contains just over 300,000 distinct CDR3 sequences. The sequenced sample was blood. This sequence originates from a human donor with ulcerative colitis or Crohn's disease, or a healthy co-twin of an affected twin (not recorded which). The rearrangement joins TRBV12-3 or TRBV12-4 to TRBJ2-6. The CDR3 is CASSFFGANVLTF.